Following are 13 T cell receptor beta chains from one sample sequenced in a study of technical replicates of blood from several donors. Here immunoSEQ multiplex PCR was the method, and the copy in TCRdb shows in-frame clones only, minus some. This sample has roughly 50,000 clones, with nearly 95% found just once. The sample comprised PBMCs. These receptors were collected from a human donor in good health. Some clones in this sample may be carry-over from other donors' samples.

V gene TRBV6-5 combines with J gene TRBJ1-1; D gene unclear. The CDR3 has 13 residues. CDR1 MNHEY and CDR2 SVGAGI come from the germline V gene. The V gene lost 2 bases and the J gene lost 8 bases, with 12 bases spanning the gap. DNA for the CDR3: TGTGCCAGCAGTTACGACGGGATTTCGGAAGCTTTCTTT. It specifies CASSYDGISEAFF.

The chain couples TRBV7-9 to TRBJ2-5; tentative D call: TRBD2 (6 bases). Germline loops: CDR1 SEHNR, CDR2 FQNEAQ (reference sequence). This CDR3 region has 15 residues. V was shortened by 4 bases and J by 4 bases, with 16 bases between the two germline ends. CDR3 protein: CASSSTGGKVETQYF. In DNA form, the CDR3 reads TGTGCCAGCAGCTCCACCGGCGGGAAGGTAGAGACCCAGTACTTC.

The genes are TRBV7-3 and TRBJ2-3, with 14 bases matching TRBD2. CDR1 is SGHTA, CDR2 FQGTGA, per germline. V was pared by 4 bases and J by 1 base, with 1 base of the junction left unmatched. The CDR3 covers 16 residues. The CDR3 nucleotides are TGTGCCAGCAGCTCGGGACTAGCGGGGGGCACAGATACGCAGTATTTT. Protein product: CASSSGLAGGTDTQYF.

The gene calls are TRBV19 and TRBJ1-1; D unresolved. Trimming stripped 2 bases from V and 11 bases from J, with 9 bases between. This CDR3 comprises 11 residues. The V gene's germline CDR1 is LNHDA and CDR2 SQIVND (reference sequence). The CDR3 loop reads CASSIREVAFF. The CDR3 bases are TGTGCCAGTAGTATAAGGGAGGTGGCTTTCTTT. The whole variable domain, remainder taken from reference TRBV19 and TRBJ1-1, is DGGITQSPKYLFRKEGQNVTLSCEQNLNHDAMYWYRQDPGQGLRLIYYSQIVNDFQKGDIAEGYSVSREKKESFPLTVTSAQKNPTAFYLCASSIREVAFFGQGTRLTVV.

The CDR3 region is CASSPAGGGYEQYF. CDR3 in DNA: TGTGCCAGCAGCCCCGCAGGGGGCGGGTACGAGCAGTACTTC. The J gene is TRBJ2-7, the V gene TRBV14; TRBD1 agrees at 8 bases. The germline V gene encodes CDR1 SGHDN and CDR2 FVKESK. The CDR3 has 14 residues. J lost 4 bases, V lost 4 bases, and 6 bases had no gene match.

This chain links TRBV7-7 with TRBJ2-7; 12 bases agree with TRBD2. Trimming took 6 bases from V and 4 from J; bases not matched to a gene: 13. CDR1 and CDR2 (germline): SSHAT, FNYEAQ (reference sequence). The CDR3 has 17 amino acids. CDR3 DNA: TGTGCCAGCAGACCCACTAGCGGGAGGCCTCCGTATTACGAGCAGTACTTC. Protein: CASRPTSGRPPYYEQYF.

The rearrangement uses TRBV5-1 and TRBJ1-4; 7 bases match TRBD1. This CDR3 contains 15 residues. Trimming removed 4 bases from V and 4 bases from J; junction bases left unmatched: 7. The germline V gene has CDR1 SGHRS and CDR2 YFSETQ. CDR3 sequence reads: CASSGGGQDNEKLFF. In nucleotides, the CDR3 is TGCGCCAGCAGCGGCGGCGGACAGGATAATGAAAAACTGTTTTTT.

V usage is TRBV6-6 and J usage is TRBJ1-3; TRBD1 is a possible D gene (6 bases). Germline loops: CDR1 MNHNY, CDR2 SVGAGI (reference sequence). The CDR3 has 15 residues. Trimming left V 4 bases short and J 0 bases short, with 10 bases between. This CDR3 is CASSLDRNSGNTIYF. The CDR3 DNA reads TGTGCCAGCAGTTTGGACAGAAACTCTGGAAACACCATATATTTT.

This clone was picked up one time. The chain employs TRBV6-6 and TRBJ2-7; D ambiguous. CDR3 size: 14 residues. Germline V gene data show CDR1 as MNHNY and CDR2 as SVGAGI (reference sequence). V was trimmed by 2 bases and J by 2 bases, leaving 10 bases between them. CDR3 sequence reads: CASSYVESAYEQYF. The DNA for the CDR3 is TGTGCCAGCAGTTACGTCGAGTCCGCCTACGAGCAGTACTTC.

Concerning this clone: At one of its ends the junction is not consistent with the germline gene, which may arise from a read error. V usage is TRBV7-8 and J usage is TRBJ2-7, with 7 bases lining up with TRBD2. Per the germline V gene, CDR1 is SGHVS and CDR2 is FQNEAQ. CDR3 length: 13 residues. CDR3 coding DNA: TGTGCCGGCAGCTTACGACGGGAGGTGGAGCAGTACTTC. Its translation is CAGSLRREVEQYF. Variable domain in full (rest from reference TRBV7-8 and TRBJ2-7): GAGVSQSPRYKVAKRGQDVALRCDPISGHVSLFWYQQALGQGPEFLTYFQNEAQLDKSGLPSDRFFAERPEGSVSTLKIQRTQQEDSAVYLCAGSLRREVEQYFGPGTRLTVT.

The chain recombines TRBV18 with TRBJ2-5; D is uncertain. This CDR3 is built from 14 residues. Per the germline V gene, CDR1 is KGHSH and CDR2 is LQKENI. With 2 bases removed from V and 5 bases from J, the gap between germline ends came to 12 bases. Here the CDR3 DNA reads TGTGCCAGCTCACCAAGAAAGCTGGAGGAGACCCAGTACTTC. It is translated as CASSPRKLEETQYF.

The chain links TRBV25-1 to TRBJ2-7; TRBD2 might be the D (6 bases). The CDR3 spans 15 residues. Germline V CDR1 and CDR2: MGHDK, SYGVNS. Trimming pared 11 bases from V and 0 bases from J, leaving 20 bases between. The CDR3 here is CAGALRFGGSYEQYF. DNA for the CDR3: TGTGCCGGGGCCTTGAGGTTCGGGGGCTCCTACGAGCAGTACTTC.

The V gene is TRBV2, the J gene TRBJ2-5, with TRBD2 matching 8 bases. This CDR3 spans 15 amino acids. CDR1 and CDR2 from the germline V gene are SNHLY and FYNNEI. The trim removed 10 bases at V and 1 base at J, leaving 11 bases unmatched. The CDR3: CATSRAGGPQETQYF. In DNA, the CDR3 is TGTGCCACCTCTAGGGCGGGAGGACCCCAAGAGACCCAGTACTTC.